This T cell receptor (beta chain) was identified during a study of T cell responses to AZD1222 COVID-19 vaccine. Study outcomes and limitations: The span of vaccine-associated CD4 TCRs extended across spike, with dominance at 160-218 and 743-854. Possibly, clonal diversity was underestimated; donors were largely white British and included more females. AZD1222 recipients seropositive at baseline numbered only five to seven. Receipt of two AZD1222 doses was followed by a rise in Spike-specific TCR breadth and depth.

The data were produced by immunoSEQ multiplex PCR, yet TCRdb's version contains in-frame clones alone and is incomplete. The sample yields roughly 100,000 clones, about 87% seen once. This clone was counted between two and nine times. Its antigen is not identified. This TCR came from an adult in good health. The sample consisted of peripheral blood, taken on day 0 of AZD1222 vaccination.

CDR3 DNA: TGTGCCAGCAGCTCACAGGGTGGGGGATACAATGAGCAGTTCTTC. Translation: CASSSQGGGYNEQFF. The chain has TRBV7-9 and TRBJ2-1; maybe TRBD1 (6 bases). This CDR3 contains 15 residues. The V gene lost 4 bases and the J gene lost 4 bases, with 14 bases spanning the gap. Germline CDR1 and CDR2: SEHNR and FQNEAQ (reference sequence).